This is a list of T cell receptor beta chains from one sample in a study of blood T cell repertoires in COVID-19. Profiled with immunoSEQ multiplex PCR; TCRdb holds only in-frame clones, not every one. Among about 32,000 clones listed, less than 95% were seen once. Sequencing input: peripheral blood. These receptors were collected from a man aged 65-85 years with active or convalescent COVID-19. Both conserved end residues are part of each CDR3. The D gene is left open where the match is weak. For some rows the clone size is stated as once, few or many, or as a class when expanded; others skip it.

v_gene: TRBV11-1
abundance: once
j_gene: TRBJ1-4
d_gene: NA
len: 14
CDR3aa: CASSKGGIVEKLFF
CDR3nt: TGTGCCAGCAGCAAAGGGGGAATTGTGGAAAAACTGTTTTTT

v_gene: TRBV29-1
abundance: NA
j_gene: TRBJ2-1
d_gene: TRBD2
len: 15
CDR3aa: CSVRPGLAGAGEQFF
CDR3nt: TGCAGCGTGAGGCCGGGACTAGCGGGGGCAGGAGAGCAGTTCTTC

v_gene: TRBV10-2
abundance: NA
j_gene: TRBJ1-1
d_gene: TRBD1
len: 18
CDR3aa: CASSATSTLRGQGTEAFF
CDR3nt: TGCGCCAGCAGCGCTACTTCTACTCTCAGGGGGCAGGGCACTGAAGCTTTCTTT

v_gene: TRBV29-1
abundance: NA
j_gene: TRBJ1-1
d_gene: NA
len: 10
CDR3aa: CSGVTGRAFF
CDR3nt: TGCAGCGGTGTTACCGGGAGGGCTTTCTTT

v_gene: TRBV19
abundance: NA
j_gene: TRBJ1-4
d_gene: TRBD1
len: 12
CDR3aa: CASSFTGGKLFF
CDR3nt: TGTGCCAGTAGTTTCACAGGGGGAAAACTGTTTTTT

v_gene: TRBV19
abundance: NA
j_gene: TRBJ2-5
d_gene: TRBD1
len: 17
CDR3aa: CASSRALRTGPYQTQYF
CDR3nt: TGTGCCAGTAGTAGAGCTCTCAGGACAGGGCCGTATCAGACCCAGTACTTC

v_gene: TRBV30
abundance: NA
j_gene: TRBJ1-2
d_gene: NA
len: 13
CDR3aa: CAWSVPRSVGYTF
CDR3nt: TGTGCCTGGAGTGTACCTAGAAGTGTTGGCTACACCTTC

v_gene: TRBV6-5
abundance: NA
j_gene: TRBJ1-1
d_gene: TRBD1
len: 14
CDR3aa: CASSYSSRQGTAFF
CDR3nt: TGTGCCAGCAGTTACTCGTCCCGACAGGGGACGGCTTTCTTT

v_gene: TRBV7-2
abundance: NA
j_gene: TRBJ2-1
d_gene: TRBD2
len: 16
CDR3aa: CASSVSGASSYNEQFF
CDR3nt: TGTGCCAGCAGCGTTAGCGGGGCGAGCTCCTACAATGAGCAGTTCTTC

v_gene: TRBV2
abundance: NA
j_gene: TRBJ2-5
d_gene: TRBD2
len: 13
CDR3aa: CASRVSGGETQYF
CDR3nt: TGTGCCAGCAGGGTCTCGGGAGGAGAGACCCAGTACTTC

v_gene: TRBV7-2
abundance: NA
j_gene: TRBJ2-1
d_gene: NA
len: 15
CDR3aa: CASSLVATSYNEQFF
CDR3nt: TGTGCCAGCAGCTTAGTCGCGACTAGCTACAATGAGCAGTTCTTC

v_gene: TRBV28
abundance: NA
j_gene: TRBJ1-2
d_gene: NA
len: 15
CDR3aa: CASSWWTPGGYGYTF
CDR3nt: TGTGCCAGCAGTTGGTGGACTCCGGGGGGCTATGGCTACACCTTC

v_gene: TRBV5-4
abundance: once
j_gene: TRBJ1-2
d_gene: NA
len: 16
CDR3aa: CASSTTSAVSNYGYTF
CDR3nt: TGTGCCAGCTCAACGACTTCGGCCGTATCTAACTATGGCTACACCTTC

v_gene: TRBV10-3
abundance: NA
j_gene: TRBJ2-1
d_gene: TRBD1
len: 14
CDR3aa: CAISETTGSVGQFF
CDR3nt: TGTGCCATCAGTGAGACGACAGGGAGTGTTGGGCAGTTCTTC

v_gene: TRBV7-8
abundance: NA
j_gene: TRBJ2-5
d_gene: NA
len: 15
CDR3aa: CASSLDMVRQETQYF
CDR3nt: TGTGCCAGCAGCTTAGATATGGTCAGGCAAGAGACCCAGTACTTC

v_gene: TRBV5-4
abundance: NA
j_gene: TRBJ2-3
d_gene: TRBD1
len: 16
CDR3aa: CASSLGGQLSTDTQYF
CDR3nt: TGTGCCAGCAGCTTAGGGGGACAGTTAAGCACAGATACGCAGTATTTT

v_gene: TRBV6-5
abundance: NA
j_gene: TRBJ1-2
d_gene: TRBD1
len: 12
CDR3aa: CASSRQGYGYTF
CDR3nt: TGTGCCAGCAGTAGACAGGGCTATGGCTACACCTTC

v_gene: TRBV27
abundance: NA
j_gene: TRBJ2-7
d_gene: NA
len: 14
CDR3aa: CASSLTGRPYEQYF
CDR3nt: TGTGCCAGCAGTTTAACAGGGCGACCCTACGAGCAGTACTTC

v_gene: TRBV6-5
abundance: NA
j_gene: TRBJ1-2
d_gene: NA
len: 13
CDR3aa: CASSPGTNYGYTF
CDR3nt: TGTGCCAGCAGTCCCGGGACTAACTATGGCTACACCTTC

v_gene: TRBV30
abundance: NA
j_gene: TRBJ2-2
d_gene: NA
len: 12
CDR3aa: CAWREDTGELFF
CDR3nt: TGTGCCTGGAGAGAGGACACCGGGGAGCTGTTTTTT

v_gene: TRBV5-1
abundance: NA
j_gene: TRBJ1-5
d_gene: NA
len: 15
CDR3aa: CASSLTGGGGQPQHF
CDR3nt: TGCGCCAGCAGCTTGACCGGGGGCGGGGGTCAGCCCCAGCATTTT

v_gene: TRBV27
abundance: once
j_gene: TRBJ1-2
d_gene: NA
len: 13
CDR3aa: CASSVRVRGGYTF
CDR3nt: TGTGCCAGCAGTGTCCGGGTCCGGGGGGGCTACACCTTC

v_gene: TRBV18
abundance: few
j_gene: TRBJ2-7
d_gene: NA
len: 14
CDR3aa: CASSPPNSPYEQYF
CDR3nt: TGTGCCAGCTCACCACCGAATAGCCCCTACGAGCAGTACTTC

v_gene: TRBV9
abundance: NA
j_gene: TRBJ2-1
d_gene: NA
len: 13
CDR3aa: CASSVGQVNEQFF
CDR3nt: TGTGCCAGCAGCGTAGGGCAAGTCAATGAGCAGTTCTTC

v_gene: TRBV6-2/TRBV6-3
abundance: NA
j_gene: TRBJ1-2
d_gene: TRBD1
len: 15
CDR3aa: CASSYGNRGFYGYTF
CDR3nt: TGTGCCAGCAGTTACGGCAACAGGGGATTCTATGGCTACACCTTC

v_gene: TRBV29-1
abundance: NA
j_gene: TRBJ2-3
d_gene: TRBD2
len: 16
CDR3aa: CSVENSSGGGTDTQYF
CDR3nt: TGCAGCGTTGAAAATTCTAGCGGAGGGGGCACAGATACGCAGTATTTT

v_gene: TRBV5-1
abundance: NA
j_gene: TRBJ1-2
d_gene: NA
len: 14
CDR3aa: CASSLGAVPYGYTF
CDR3nt: TGCGCCAGCAGCTTGGGGGCAGTCCCCTATGGCTACACCTTC

v_gene: TRBV5-1
abundance: NA
j_gene: TRBJ1-1
d_gene: NA
len: 14
CDR3aa: CASSLTGMNTEAFF
CDR3nt: TGCGCCAGCAGCTTAACAGGAATGAACACTGAAGCTTTCTTT

v_gene: TRBV21-1
abundance: NA
j_gene: TRBJ1-1
d_gene: NA
len: 12
CDR3aa: CASSEVDTEAFF
CDR3nt: TGTGCCAGCAGCGAGGTAGACACTGAAGCTTTCTTT

v_gene: TRBV24-1
abundance: NA
j_gene: TRBJ2-7
d_gene: TRBD1
len: 15
CDR3aa: CATLIGQGPPDEQYF
CDR3nt: TGTGCCACCCTAATAGGACAGGGACCGCCCGACGAGCAGTACTTC

v_gene: TRBV19
abundance: NA
j_gene: TRBJ1-2
d_gene: TRBD1
len: 16
CDR3aa: CASSALMGQGIHGYTF
CDR3nt: TGTGCCAGTAGTGCTTTGATGGGACAGGGTATCCATGGCTACACCTTC

v_gene: TRBV18
abundance: NA
j_gene: TRBJ1-3
d_gene: NA
len: 15
CDR3aa: CASSQLFSSGNTIYF
CDR3nt: TGTGCCAGCTCACAACTATTCTCCTCTGGAAACACCATATATTTT

v_gene: TRBV24-1
abundance: few
j_gene: TRBJ2-3
d_gene: TRBD2
len: 16
CDR3aa: CATSYSGLAGSDTQYF
CDR3nt: TGTGCCACCAGTTACTCTGGACTAGCGGGTTCAGATACGCAGTATTTT

v_gene: TRBV19
abundance: NA
j_gene: TRBJ1-1
d_gene: NA
len: 13
CDR3aa: CASSISSGTEAFF
CDR3nt: TGTGCCAGTAGTATTTCCAGTGGCACTGAAGCTTTCTTT

v_gene: TRBV12-2
abundance: once
j_gene: TRBJ2-3
d_gene: NA
len: 19
CDR3aa: CASRPPGSGLAGGKDTQYF
CDR3nt: TGTGCAAGTCGCCCACCTGGGAGTGGACTAGCGGGAGGGAAGGATACGCAGTATTTT

v_gene: TRBV6-5
abundance: NA
j_gene: TRBJ1-1
d_gene: NA
len: 14
CDR3aa: CASNLGGSGLQAFF
CDR3nt: TGTGCCAGCAACCTCGGTGGGTCCGGACTTCAAGCTTTCTTT

v_gene: TRBV7-2
abundance: NA
j_gene: TRBJ1-2
d_gene: NA
len: 15
CDR3aa: CASSFGGGGYYGYTF
CDR3nt: TGTGCCAGCAGCTTTGGGGGGGGCGGATACTATGGCTACACCTTC

v_gene: TRBV7-2
abundance: NA
j_gene: TRBJ2-5
d_gene: TRBD2
len: 16
CDR3aa: CASSFSRLAAQETQYF
CDR3nt: TGTGCCAGCAGCTTTTCCCGACTAGCGGCCCAAGAGACCCAGTACTTC

v_gene: TRBV28
abundance: NA
j_gene: TRBJ1-5
d_gene: TRBD1
len: 14
CDR3aa: CASRTGGQSQPQHF
CDR3nt: TGTGCCAGCAGGACAGGGGGACAGAGTCAGCCCCAGCATTTT

v_gene: TRBV29-1
abundance: NA
j_gene: TRBJ2-7
d_gene: TRBD1
len: 16
CDR3aa: CSVEVGGTGGLYEQYF
CDR3nt: TGCAGCGTTGAAGTTGGCGGGACAGGGGGTCTATACGAGCAGTACTTC